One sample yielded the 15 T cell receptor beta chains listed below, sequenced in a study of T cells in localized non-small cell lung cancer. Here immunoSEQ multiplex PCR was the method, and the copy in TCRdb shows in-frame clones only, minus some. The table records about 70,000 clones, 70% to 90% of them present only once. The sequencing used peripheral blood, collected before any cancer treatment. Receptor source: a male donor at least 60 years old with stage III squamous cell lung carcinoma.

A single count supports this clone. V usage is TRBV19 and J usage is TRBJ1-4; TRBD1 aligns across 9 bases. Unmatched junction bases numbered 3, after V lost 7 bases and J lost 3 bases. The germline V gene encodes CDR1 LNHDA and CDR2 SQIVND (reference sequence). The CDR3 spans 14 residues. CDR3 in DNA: TGTGCCAGTACCCGACAGGGGGCTAATGAAAAACTGTTTTTT. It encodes CASTRQGANEKLFF.

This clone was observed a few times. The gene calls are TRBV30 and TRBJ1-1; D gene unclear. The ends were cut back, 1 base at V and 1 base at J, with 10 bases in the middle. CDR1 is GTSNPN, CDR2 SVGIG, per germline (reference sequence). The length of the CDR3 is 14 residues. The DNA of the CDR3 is TGTGCCTGGAGTGCCCTAGTTCCGAACACTGAAGCTTTCTTT. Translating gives CAWSALVPNTEAFF.

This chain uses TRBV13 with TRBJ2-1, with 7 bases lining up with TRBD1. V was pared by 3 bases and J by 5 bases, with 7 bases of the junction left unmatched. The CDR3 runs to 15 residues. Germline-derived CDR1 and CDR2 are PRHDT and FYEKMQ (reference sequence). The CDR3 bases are TGTGCCAGCAGCTTCAGGCAGGGGGTTCACAATGAGCAGTTCTTC. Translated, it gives CASSFRQGVHNEQFF.

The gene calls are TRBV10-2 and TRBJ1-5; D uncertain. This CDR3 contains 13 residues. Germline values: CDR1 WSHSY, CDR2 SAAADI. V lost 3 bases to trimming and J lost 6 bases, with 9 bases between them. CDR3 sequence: CASSEPGSQPQHF. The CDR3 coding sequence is TGCGCCAGCAGTGAACCTGGGAGTCAGCCCCAGCATTTT.

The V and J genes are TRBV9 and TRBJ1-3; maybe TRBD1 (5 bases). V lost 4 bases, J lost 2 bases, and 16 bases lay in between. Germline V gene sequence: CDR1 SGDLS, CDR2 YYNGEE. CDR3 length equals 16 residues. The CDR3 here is CASSTRGGGPGNTIYF. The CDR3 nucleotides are TGTGCCAGCAGCACCCGGGGTGGGGGTCCTGGAAACACCATATATTTT.

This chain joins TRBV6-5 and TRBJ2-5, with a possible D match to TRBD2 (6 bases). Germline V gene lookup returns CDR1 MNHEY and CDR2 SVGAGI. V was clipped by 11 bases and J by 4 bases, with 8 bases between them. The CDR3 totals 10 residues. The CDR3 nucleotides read TGTGCCGGGGGACTAGAGACCCAGTACTTC. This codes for CAGGLETQYF.

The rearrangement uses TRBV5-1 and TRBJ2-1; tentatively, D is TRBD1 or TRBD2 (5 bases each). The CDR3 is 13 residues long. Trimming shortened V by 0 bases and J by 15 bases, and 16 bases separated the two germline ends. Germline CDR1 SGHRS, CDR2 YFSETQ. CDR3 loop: CASSLEGTGSWFF. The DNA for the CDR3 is TGCGCCAGCAGCTTGGAAGGGACGGGTAGTTGGTTCTTC.

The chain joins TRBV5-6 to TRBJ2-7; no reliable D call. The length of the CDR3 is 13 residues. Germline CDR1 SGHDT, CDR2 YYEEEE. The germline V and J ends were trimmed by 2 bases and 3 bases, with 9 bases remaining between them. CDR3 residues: CASSFGNNYEQYF. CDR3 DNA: TGTGCCAGCAGCTTTGGGAACAACTACGAGCAGTACTTC.

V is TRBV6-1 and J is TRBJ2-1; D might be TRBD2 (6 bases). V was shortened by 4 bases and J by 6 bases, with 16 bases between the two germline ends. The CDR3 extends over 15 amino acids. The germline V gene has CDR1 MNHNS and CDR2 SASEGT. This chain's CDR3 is CASSGRLDSGNEQFF. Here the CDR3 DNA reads TGTGCCAGCAGTGGCCGACTAGATAGTGGCAATGAGCAGTTCTTC.

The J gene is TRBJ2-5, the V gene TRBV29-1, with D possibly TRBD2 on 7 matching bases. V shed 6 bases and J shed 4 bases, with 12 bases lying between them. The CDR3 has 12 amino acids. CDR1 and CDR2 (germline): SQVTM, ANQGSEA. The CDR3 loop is CSVKGGGETQYF. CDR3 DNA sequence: TGCAGCGTCAAGGGGGGGGGAGAGACCCAGTACTTC.

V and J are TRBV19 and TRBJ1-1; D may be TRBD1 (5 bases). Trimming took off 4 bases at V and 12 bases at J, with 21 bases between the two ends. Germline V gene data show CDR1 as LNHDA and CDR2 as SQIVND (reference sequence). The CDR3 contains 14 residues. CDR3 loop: CASSTARDSSPSFF. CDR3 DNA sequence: TGTGCCAGTAGTACCGCCCGGGACTCCTCGCCATCTTTCTTT.

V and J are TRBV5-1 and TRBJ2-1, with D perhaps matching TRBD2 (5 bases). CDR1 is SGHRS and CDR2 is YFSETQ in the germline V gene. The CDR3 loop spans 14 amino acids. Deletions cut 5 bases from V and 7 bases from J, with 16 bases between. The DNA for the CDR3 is TGCGCCAGCAGACCCGGGATTTACTCTAATGAGCAGTTCTTC. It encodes CASRPGIYSNEQFF.

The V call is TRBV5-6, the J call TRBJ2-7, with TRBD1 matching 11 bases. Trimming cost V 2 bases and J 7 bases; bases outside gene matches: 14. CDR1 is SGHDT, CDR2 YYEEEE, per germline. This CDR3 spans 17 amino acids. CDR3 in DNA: TGTGCCAGCAGCTTTGATGGTTCCCGGGACAGGGGGAGTGAGCAGTACGTC. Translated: CASSFDGSRDRGSEQYV.

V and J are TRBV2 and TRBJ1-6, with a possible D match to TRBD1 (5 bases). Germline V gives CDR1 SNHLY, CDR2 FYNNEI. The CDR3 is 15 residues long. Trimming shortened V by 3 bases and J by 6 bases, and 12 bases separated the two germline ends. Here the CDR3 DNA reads TGTGCCAGCAGTGATACAGGCTTCTCTAATTCACCCCTCCACTTT. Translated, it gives CASSDTGFSNSPLHF.

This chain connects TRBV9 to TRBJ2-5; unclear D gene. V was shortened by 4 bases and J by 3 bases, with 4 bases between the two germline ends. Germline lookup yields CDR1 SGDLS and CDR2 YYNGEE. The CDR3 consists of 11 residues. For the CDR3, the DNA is TGTGCCAGCAGCCGGGAAGAGACCCAGTACTTC. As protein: CASSREETQYF.